This is a list of T cell receptor beta chains from one sample in a study of T cells in placental villitis. Sequencing used immunoSEQ multiplex PCR; TCRdb keeps in-frame clones, though not all of them. The sample has fewer than 300 clones, approximately 96% seen once. The sample consisted of placental tissue containing maternal and fetal cells. These receptors were collected from a human donor in good health; the placental T cells may come from both mother and fetus. Each CDR3 is given without its conserved first and last residue. Each record gives: J gene, V gene, clone size, CDR3 protein. Expanded clones get a size class; other rows say once, few or many, or leave the size out.

j_gene: TRBJ2-2; v_gene: TRBV6-2/TRBV6-3; abundance: once; CDR3aa: ASSYELAPTGELF
j_gene: TRBJ1-1; v_gene: TRBV10-3; abundance: .; CDR3aa: AISVSLKSGDTEAF
j_gene: TRBJ2-4; v_gene: TRBV3-1/TRBV3-2; abundance: few; CDR3aa: ASSRKNIQY
j_gene: TRBJ2-7; v_gene: TRBV4-1; abundance: .; CDR3aa: ASSQTSGSSYEQY
j_gene: TRBJ2-3; v_gene: TRBV30; abundance: .; CDR3aa: AGTRGGRADTQY
j_gene: TRBJ1-6; v_gene: TRBV6-5; abundance: .; CDR3aa: ASATRTANSPLH
j_gene: TRBJ2-5; v_gene: TRBV4-2; abundance: .; CDR3aa: ASSQGKRSETQY
j_gene: TRBJ1-5; v_gene: TRBV19; abundance: .; CDR3aa: ASSIGRQGGQPQH
j_gene: TRBJ2-3; v_gene: TRBV6-4; abundance: .; CDR3aa: ASSDSAGSTDTQY
j_gene: TRBJ1-3; v_gene: TRBV5-1; abundance: once; CDR3aa: ASSLGWGAGNTIY
j_gene: TRBJ1-1; v_gene: TRBV28; abundance: .; CDR3aa: ASSLWHRGQNTEAF
j_gene: TRBJ2-1; v_gene: TRBV15; abundance: .; CDR3aa: ATSRVHLGLAESNEQF
j_gene: TRBJ2-1; v_gene: TRBV27; abundance: .; CDR3aa: ASSLSASSVRYNEQF
j_gene: TRBJ2-2; v_gene: TRBV6-4; abundance: .; CDR3aa: ASSPTSGSTGELF
j_gene: TRBJ2-1; v_gene: TRBV7-2; abundance: .; CDR3aa: ASSWSYNEQF
j_gene: TRBJ2-3; v_gene: TRBV6-2/TRBV6-3; abundance: .; CDR3aa: ASSSGDVTDTQY
j_gene: TRBJ2-1; v_gene: TRBV6-2/TRBV6-3; abundance: .; CDR3aa: ASSPGTGERNEQF
j_gene: TRBJ2-7; v_gene: TRBV7-9; abundance: .; CDR3aa: ASSLALTAYEQY
j_gene: TRBJ1-4; v_gene: TRBV27; abundance: .; CDR3aa: ASSLSLGTANEKLF
j_gene: TRBJ2-3; v_gene: TRBV30; abundance: .; CDR3aa: AWRRTSGLTDTQY
j_gene: TRBJ2-3; v_gene: TRBV5-8; abundance: .; CDR3aa: VSSLGPTGFQADTQY
j_gene: TRBJ1-1; v_gene: TRBV12-3/TRBV12-4; abundance: .; CDR3aa: ASSLGFAAF
j_gene: TRBJ2-5; v_gene: TRBV4-2; abundance: .; CDR3aa: ASSQDQETQY
j_gene: TRBJ2-1; v_gene: TRBV9; abundance: .; CDR3aa: ASSVGQGTRVYNEQF
j_gene: TRBJ1-1; v_gene: TRBV10-3; abundance: .; CDR3aa: AISGDRTLAEAF
j_gene: TRBJ2-5; v_gene: TRBV12-3/TRBV12-4; abundance: .; CDR3aa: ASSFAGQTEH
j_gene: TRBJ2-7; v_gene: TRBV18; abundance: .; CDR3aa: ASSLFGQGTNYEQY
j_gene: TRBJ1-3; v_gene: TRBV19; abundance: .; CDR3aa: ASSIGGTAGNTIY
j_gene: TRBJ1-6; v_gene: TRBV10-3; abundance: .; CDR3aa: AISESLSGGGSPLH
j_gene: TRBJ1-5; v_gene: TRBV6-5; abundance: .; CDR3aa: ASMSWTNQPQH
j_gene: TRBJ2-2; v_gene: TRBV10-3; abundance: .; CDR3aa: AISGTGNTGELF
j_gene: TRBJ1-1; v_gene: TRBV12-5; abundance: .; CDR3aa: HREIEKAF
j_gene: TRBJ2-3; v_gene: TRBV19; abundance: .; CDR3aa: ASSWRASTDTQY
j_gene: TRBJ2-7; v_gene: TRBV7-2; abundance: .; CDR3aa: ASSSTGSGYEQY
j_gene: TRBJ1-2; v_gene: TRBV6-5; abundance: .; CDR3aa: ASSYGGQKYGYT
j_gene: TRBJ1-6; v_gene: TRBV6-1; abundance: .; CDR3aa: ASSEWGLLSYSPLH
j_gene: TRBJ2-6; v_gene: TRBV4-3; abundance: .; CDR3aa: ASSQGGANVLT
j_gene: TRBJ2-7; v_gene: TRBV24-1; abundance: .; CDR3aa: ATSPRDRGNEQY
j_gene: TRBJ2-7; v_gene: TRBV29-1; abundance: .; CDR3aa: SVVKGDHEQY
j_gene: TRBJ1-2; v_gene: TRBV4-1; abundance: once; CDR3aa: ASGLSGQGARGYGYT
j_gene: TRBJ2-7; v_gene: TRBV5-6; abundance: .; CDR3aa: ASSFRTGGPYEQY
j_gene: TRBJ1-2; v_gene: TRBV29-1; abundance: .; CDR3aa: SVEAQPYGYT
j_gene: TRBJ1-2; v_gene: TRBV2; abundance: .; CDR3aa: ASSEAQGFFFGYT
j_gene: TRBJ2-1; v_gene: TRBV5-6; abundance: .; CDR3aa: ASSLDGYSYNEQF
j_gene: TRBJ1-5; v_gene: TRBV4-3; abundance: .; CDR3aa: ASSQDFGRNQPQH
j_gene: TRBJ2-1; v_gene: TRBV4-1; abundance: .; CDR3aa: ASSQEASGGPYNEQF
j_gene: TRBJ2-1; v_gene: TRBV6-4; abundance: .; CDR3aa: ASSDQTSAPNEQF
j_gene: TRBJ1-1; v_gene: TRBV7-2; abundance: .; CDR3aa: ASSLAFPGGAF
j_gene: TRBJ2-3; v_gene: TRBV6-2/TRBV6-3; abundance: .; CDR3aa: ASSNGRVETDTQY
j_gene: TRBJ2-3; v_gene: TRBV6-2/TRBV6-3; abundance: .; CDR3aa: ASSSGDVTDTQY
j_gene: TRBJ2-2; v_gene: TRBV10-3; abundance: .; CDR3aa: AISGTSGRATGELF
j_gene: TRBJ2-7; v_gene: TRBV4-3; abundance: .; CDR3aa: ASSPVLSGVFREQY
j_gene: TRBJ2-5; v_gene: TRBV7-8; abundance: .; CDR3aa: ASSFSGQETQY
j_gene: TRBJ1-1; v_gene: TRBV7-8; abundance: .; CDR3aa: ASSLGYRGLMNTEAF